The rows below give T cell receptor beta chains drawn from one sample of a study of cytomegalovirus exposure and HLA in healthy donors. The method was immunoSEQ multiplex PCR; TCRdb's version includes in-frame clones alone and lacks a portion of them. Counted here are 100,000 to 150,000 clones, 15% to 20% occurring once; the ten biggest clones make up about 3%. The sample taken for sequencing was PBMCs. These receptors came from a female donor in good health and CMV-seropositive. CDR3s include the opening cysteine and the closing phenylalanine or tryptophan. Each record gives: CDR3 length, D gene, V gene, clone size, J gene, CDR3 DNA, CDR3 protein. The D gene is left open where the match is weak. Where a row states a size, it is once, few, many or the class of an expanded clone; other rows omit it.

19	TRBD2	TRBV9	.	TRBJ2-1	TGTGCCAGCAGCGAAGACTTCCAGGTAGGACTAGCGGGAGCCGGTGAGCAGTTCTTC	CASSEDFQVGLAGAGEQFF
14	.	TRBV5-5	.	TRBJ2-2	TGTGCCAGCAGCTCCTACAGGGACACCGGGGAGCTGTTTTTT	CASSSYRDTGELFF
14	TRBD2	TRBV11-1	.	TRBJ2-5	TGTGCCAGCGGGGGCTTGCGGGGGGAAGAGACCCAGTACTTC	CASGGLRGEETQYF
13	.	TRBV19	.	TRBJ2-1	TGTGCCAGTAGTATGAGGAGGCGCGATGAGCAGTTCTTC	CASSMRRRDEQFF
15	.	TRBV5-6	few	TRBJ1-3	TGTGCCAGCAGCTTAAGGAGGGGCACTGGAAACACCATATATTTT	CASSLRRGTGNTIYF
15	TRBD1	TRBV9	once	TRBJ1-1	TGTGCCAGCAGCCCGTATGGGACAGGGCCCCCTGAAGCTTTCTTT	CASSPYGTGPPEAFF
13	.	TRBV16	.	TRBJ2-1	TGTGCCAGCAGCCCAACAGGTATCGATGAGCAGTTCTTC	CASSPTGIDEQFF
14	.	TRBV2	few	TRBJ2-1	TGTGCCAGCACGGCGGTAAGCTCCTACAATGAGCAGTTCTTC	CASTAVSSYNEQFF
14	TRBD1	TRBV5-1	few	TRBJ2-3	TGCGCCAGCAGCTCGGACAGGGTCGCAGATACGCAGTATTTT	CASSSDRVADTQYF
18	TRBD1	TRBV5-1	.	TRBJ1-6	TGCGCCAGCAGCTTGGGTTTGGGCGGGACAGCGTATAATTCACCCCTCCACTTT	CASSLGLGGTAYNSPLHF
16	.	TRBV6-5	few	TRBJ2-1	TGTGCCAGCAGTTACTCGATAATAGGGGGGGCTTTCGATAAGTTCTTC	CASSYSIIGGAFDKFF
14	.	TRBV6-1	.	TRBJ2-7	TGTGCCAGCAGTCCTGTCAGGGAGGCCTACGAGCAGTACTTC	CASSPVREAYEQYF
13	TRBD2	TRBV5-1	few	TRBJ2-1	TGCGCCAGCAGCTTACCGGGGGGCAATGAGCAGTTCTTC	CASSLPGGNEQFF
13	.	TRBV9	.	TRBJ1-1	TGTGCCAGCAGCGTAGGGGGGCACACTGAAGCTTTCTTT	CASSVGGHTEAFF
14	.	TRBV19	few	TRBJ2-3	TGTGCCAGTAGAAGTCTAGCTAGCACAGATACGCAGTATTTT	CASRSLASTDTQYF
12	TRBD1	TRBV29-1	.	TRBJ1-2	TGCAGCGTCCCGGACAGGGCTGATGGCTACACCTTC	CSVPDRADGYTF
12	TRBD2	TRBV7-8	.	TRBJ2-7	TGTGCCAGCAGCCGACTAGCGGGAGAGCAGTACTTC	CASSRLAGEQYF
14	TRBD1	TRBV5-1	few	TRBJ1-1	TGCGCCAGCAGCACACAGGGGCCAGGGGCTGAAGCTTTCTTT	CASSTQGPGAEAFF
15	TRBD2	TRBV4-3	.	TRBJ2-7	TGCGCCAGCAGCCGAGGGACTAGCGAAACCTACGAGCAGTACTTC	CASSRGTSETYEQYF
12	.	TRBV28	few	TRBJ1-6	TGTGCCAGCAGCCCCCCCCTAGGTTCCCTCCACTTT	CASSPPLGSLHF
14	.	TRBV5-4	.	TRBJ2-7	TGTGCCAGCAGCTTATCAGGAGGAACGGGAGAGCAGTACTTC	CASSLSGGTGEQYF
15	TRBD1	TRBV18	once	TRBJ1-3	TGTGCCAGCTCACTGCAGGGGGCGACTGGAAACACCATATATTTT	CASSLQGATGNTIYF
16	.	TRBV5-1	few	TRBJ1-4	TGCGCCAGCAGCCCCGGGGTGCCAGCAATAAATGAAAAACTGTTTTTT	CASSPGVPAINEKLFF
14	TRBD1	TRBV27	few	TRBJ2-6	TGTGCCAGCAGTCAGGGGGCTGGGGCCAACGTCCTGACTTTC	CASSQGAGANVLTF
20	.	TRBV9	.	TRBJ2-1	TGTGCCAGCAGCGTAAAGTCCCCCACCGGGGCGGGGAGCTCCTACAATGAGCAGTTCTTC	CASSVKSPTGAGSSYNEQFF
14	.	TRBV29-1	few	TRBJ1-3	TGCAGCGTAGCGACGGGTGGTGGCAGAAACACCATATATTTT	CSVATGGGRNTIYF
14	TRBD1	TRBV6-5	.	TRBJ1-4	TGTGCCAGCAGGATACTCCGGGACAGGGGGGACCTGTTTTTT	CASRILRDRGDLFF
14	.	TRBV30	.	TRBJ1-3	TGTGCCTGGAGTTACTCTCTCTCTGGAAACACCATATATTTT	CAWSYSLSGNTIYF
15	TRBD1	TRBV19	.	TRBJ1-4	TGTGCCAGTAGTAAACGGACAGGGATTAATGAAAAACTGTTTTTT	CASSKRTGINEKLFF